This T cell receptor (beta chain) stems from a study of blood T cell repertoires in COVID-19 (dated by TCRdb to 2018 to 2020). Background on the whole study: Collaborator samples came from the United States, Italy and Spain and covered acute and convalescent phases of COVID-19. Nearly every sample came with metadata listing a de-identified subject ID, COVID-19 status, age in years and sex. Subjects who had been exposed to COVID-19, were actively infected with it, or had recovered from it provided the deeply sampled blood TCRbeta repertoires that made up the dataset. The samples were drawn from two sources: the first 160 participants of the ongoing ImmuneRACE study, and 1,254 subjects contributed by 6 global collaborators. The repertoires were released in a freely available public database meant as a resource for research on the immune response to SARS-CoV-2. The prospective study material was composed of cDNA or gDNA derived from T cells, B-cell-depleted T cells, or PBMCs. HLA class I and class II types, where available, came from metadata supplied by the sample provider rather than from assay-based typing. Study-level results and caveats: How much clinical and demographic metadata was included differed by source and by participant, and the metadata was provided uncurated.

Whole blood was collected in K2EDTA tubes by collaborating institutions according to the institutions' own protocols. Collaborator samples were shipped for TCRbeta analysis as frozen whole blood, isolated PBMCs, or DNA extracted from either sample type. In the case of this clone: The clone's antigen remains unknown. Base-call qualities are not available, and no considerably larger clone is one nucleotide away.

TCRbeta CDR3 regions were amplified from genomic DNA by means of the immunoSEQ Assay, a bias-controlled multiplex PCR. Regarding the original processing steps: The number of nucleated cells in each sample was estimated from the amplification of reference gene primers within the assay. Sequence reads were collapsed and filtered to measure the absolute abundance of every unique TCRbeta CDR3 rearrangement. Productive Simpson clonality was computed per sample as the square root of Simpson's diversity index over productive rearrangements. Imported from immuneACCESS, the table was reduced by TCRdb to in-frame sequences with V and J called. These copies leave out some clones; in studies compared against another copy, an unresolved V gene accounts for under half, and the cause of the remainder is not known. V and J calls and clone size are copied from that table; D and trimming were computed from the DNA. The sample includes about 140,000 clones, with about 84% observed a single time. Together, the top ten hold about 6.4% of the sample.

The CDR1 and CDR2 encoded by the germline V gene (reference sequence) are LNHDA and SQIVND. From the cysteine up to the phenylalanine, the CDR3 has a length of 15 residues. Of all the DNA, just the CDR3 is kept, 45 bases in frame from base 1. A distance of 14 bases separates the germline ends of V and J, which lose 3 bases and 6 bases respectively. The receptor chain draws on TRBV19 and TRBJ2-2; a tentative D match to TRBD1 spans 6 bases. Sequenced input: peripheral blood. This sequence was found in a human donor in a cohort sampled during active COVID-19. The CDR3 corresponds to CASSMPPGEAGELFF. The bases read TGTGCCAGTAGTATGCCCCCAGGGGAAGCCGGGGAGCTGTTTTTT. The reference TRBV19 and TRBJ2-2 proteins fill in what lies around the CDR3, so the full variable domain reads DGGITQSPKYLFRKEGQNVTLSCEQNLNHDAMYWYRQDPGQGLRLIYYSQIVNDFQKGDIAEGYSVSREKKESFPLTVTSAQKNPTAFYLCASSMPPGEAGELFFGEGSRLTVL.